Each of the 27 T cell receptor beta chains below was sequenced from the same sample in a study of T cell responses to AZD1222 COVID-19 vaccine. TCRdb keeps only in-frame clones here, not all; method: immunoSEQ multiplex PCR. The data contain approximately 73,000 clones, roughly 80% of them singletons. The specimen was peripheral blood, collected on day 0 of AZD1222 vaccination. These receptors originate from an adult in good health.

In this sample, this clone turned up once. The chain has TRBV7-3 and TRBJ2-1, with a weak D call TRBD2 (6 bases). Trimming stripped 5 bases from V and 8 bases from J, with 13 bases between. Germline CDR1 reads SGHTA; CDR2 reads FQGTGA. The CDR3 spans 13 residues. The CDR3 coding sequence is TGTGCCAGCAGCCCACCCGGCGGGGATGAGCAGTTCTTC. Translating it yields CASSPPGGDEQFF.

The J gene is TRBJ2-5, the V gene TRBV7-2; TRBD2 matches at 8 bases. The germline V gene has CDR1 SGHTA and CDR2 FQGNSA. V dropped 6 bases and J dropped 2; count of bases not matched to a gene: 8. This CDR3 contains 15 residues. The CDR3 coding sequence is TGTGCCAGCAGTCGAAGCGGACTAGCACAAGAGACCCAGTACTTC. Encoded protein: CASSRSGLAQETQYF. The variable domain in full, completed from reference TRBV7-2 and TRBJ2-5, reads GAGVSQSPSNKVTEKGKDVELRCDPISGHTALYWYRQSLGQGLEFLIYFQGNSAPDKSGLPSDRFSAERTGGSVSTLTIQRTQQEDSAVYLCASSRSGLAQETQYFGPGTRLLVL.

The chain links TRBV13 to TRBJ2-7; maybe TRBD2 (6 bases). This CDR3 comprises 15 residues. Germline V lookup: CDR1 PRHDT, CDR2 FYEKMQ (reference sequence). Trimming pared 2 bases from V and 6 bases from J, leaving 17 bases between. CDR3 sequence: CASSLSGGISIEQYF. In DNA form, the CDR3 reads TGTGCCAGCAGCTTATCGGGCGGGATAAGCATCGAGCAGTACTTC.

V is TRBV9 and J is TRBJ2-3, with 11 nucleotides matching TRBD2. The V segment lost 4 bases and the J segment 2 bases; nucleotides outside the gene matches: 9. The CDR3 runs 17 residues. The germline V gene has CDR1 SGDLS and CDR2 YYNGEE. The CDR3 spells CASSRGTSGSFTDTQYF. The CDR3 DNA follows: TGTGCCAGCAGCAGGGGGACTAGCGGTTCATTCACAGATACGCAGTATTTT.

The chain has TRBV5-1 and TRBJ2-2; 14 bases are a match to TRBD2. Trimming at V came to 4 bases and at J to 3 bases, leaving 8 bases not matched to a gene. Germline V gene sequence: CDR1 SGHRS, CDR2 YFSETQ. CDR3 length: 18 amino acids. The chain's CDR3 is CASSTGTSGRFDTGELFF. The CDR3 coding sequence is TGCGCCAGCAGCACCGGGACTAGCGGGAGATTCGACACCGGGGAGCTGTTTTTT.

The chain joins TRBV4-1 to TRBJ1-5; TRBD1 aligns across 8 bases. CDR1 is MGHRA and CDR2 is YSYEKL in the germline V gene. The CDR3 totals 15 residues. V lost 4 bases, J lost 4 bases, and 6 bases stayed unmatched. CDR3 DNA: TGCGCCAGCAGCCCTGGACAGGGACCGAATCAGCCCCAGCATTTT. It yields the protein CASSPGQGPNQPQHF.

This rearrangement joins TRBV2 to TRBJ1-1; D perhaps matches TRBD1 (5 bases). This CDR3 is 13 amino acids long. The ends were cut back, 3 bases at V and 11 bases at J, with 16 bases in the middle. Looked up from germline, CDR1 is SNHLY and CDR2 is FYNNEI. The CDR3 sequence is CASSDPGLPDAFF. DNA for the CDR3: TGTGCCAGCAGTGACCCGGGACTGCCGGACGCTTTCTTT.

This chain uses TRBV5-4 with TRBJ2-2; 7 bases line up with TRBD1. The CDR3 is 15 amino acids. With 2 bases clipped from V and 7 bases from J, the junction kept 8 bases outside the gene matches. CDR1 is SGHNT and CDR2 is YYREEE in the germline V gene (reference sequence). CDR3 DNA: TGTGCCAGCAGCTTAAAACAGGGGTTGGTCGGGGAGCTGTTTTTT. Amino acid sequence: CASSLKQGLVGELFF. The variable domain in full, completed from reference TRBV5-4 and TRBJ2-2, reads ETGVTQSPTHLIKTRGQQVTLRCSSQSGHNTVSWYQQALGQGPQFIFQYYREEENGRGNFPPRFSGLQFPNYSSELNVNALELDDSALYLCASSLKQGLVGELFFGEGSRLTVL.

As DNA, the CDR3 is TGTGCCAGCAGCGTAGACACAGGGGACTCTGGAAACACCATATATTTT. This codes for CASSVDTGDSGNTIYF. This sequence joins TRBV9 and TRBJ1-3; 7 positions match TRBD1. Germline CDR1 is SGDLS and CDR2 is YYNGEE. V lost 0 bases, J lost 0 bases, and 3 bases stayed unmatched. This CDR3 comprises 16 residues.

The chain has TRBV7-9 and TRBJ2-1, with TRBD2 matching 10 bases. V was pared by 5 bases and J by 10 bases, with 20 bases of the junction left unmatched. Germline CDR1 reads SEHNR; CDR2 reads FQNEAQ (reference sequence). The CDR3 length is 18 residues. In DNA form, the CDR3 reads TGTGCCAGCAGCCCCCCCCCACGCCTAGCGGGAGTGAGGAACGAGCAGTTCTTC. Amino acids: CASSPPPRLAGVRNEQFF.

This clone was seen just once. The chain joins TRBV7-9 to TRBJ1-2; no reliable D call. The CDR3 totals 13 residues. Trimming pared 7 bases from V and 3 bases from J, leaving 12 bases between. Per the germline V gene, CDR1 is SEHNR and CDR2 is FQNEAQ (reference sequence). The DNA of the CDR3 is TGTGCCAGCAACCCTCCGCGGGACTATGGCTACACCTTC. Residues: CASNPPRDYGYTF.

The chain is built from TRBV28 and TRBJ2-1; 8 nucleotides line up with TRBD2. Germline CDR1 and CDR2: MDHEN and SYDVKM. The junction had 10 bases not matched to a gene; V was cut back by 1 base and J by 8 bases. The CDR3 is 16 residues long. This chain's CDR3 is CASSLYESGRGYEQFF. CDR3 nucleotides: TGTGCCAGCAGTTTATATGAAAGCGGGAGAGGATATGAGCAGTTCTTC.

V gene TRBV29-1 combines with J gene TRBJ2-1, with 15 nucleotides matching TRBD2. The V and J ends lost 3 bases and 9 bases, in that order; junction bases with no gene match: 3. Germline V gene sequence: CDR1 SQVTM, CDR2 ANQGSEA. The CDR3 length is 14 residues. CDR3 region: CSVERTSGGGEQFF. The CDR3 bases are TGCAGCGTTGAGAGGACTAGCGGGGGGGGTGAGCAGTTCTTC.

V usage is TRBV2 and J usage is TRBJ1-6; D is perhaps TRBD1 (5 bases). The CDR3 extends over 16 amino acids. The V gene's germline CDR1 is SNHLY and CDR2 FYNNEI. Trimming removed 3 bases from V and 7 bases from J, with 16 bases in between. CDR3 DNA sequence: TGTGCCAGCAGTGAGTCCGGACACCGGGCCAATTCACCCCTCCACTTT. Protein: CASSESGHRANSPLHF.

The chain couples TRBV5-1 to TRBJ1-2; TRBD1 agrees at 11 bases. The junction had 11 bases not matched to a gene; V was cut back by 5 bases and J by 2 bases. Germline V gene data show CDR1 as SGHRS and CDR2 as YFSETQ. There are 17 residues in the CDR3. As DNA, the CDR3 is TGCGCCAGCAGTTCCGGGACAGGGGGAAAGAAGAACTATGGCTACACCTTC. This gives the protein CASSSGTGGKKNYGYTF.

This clone was found a few times. J is TRBJ1-2 and V is TRBV3-1 (or the pseudogene TRBV3-2); D is unresolved. Trimming stripped 0 bases from V and 7 bases from J, with 12 bases between. In germline, CDR1 is LGHDT, CDR2 YNNKEL (reference sequence). The CDR3 runs 14 residues. CDR3 loop: CASSQDRVGLGYTF. The DNA for the CDR3 is TGTGCCAGCAGCCAAGATAGAGTAGGGCTTGGCTACACCTTC.

This chain links TRBV4-3 with TRBJ1-5; D possibly corresponds to TRBD1 (6 bases). CDR3 length: 14 residues. Germline assignment: CDR1 LGHNA and CDR2 YSLEER. V was trimmed by 2 bases and J by 5 bases, leaving 10 bases between them. The CDR3 region has the DNA TGCGCCAGCAGCCAAAGGTGGACAGATCAGCCCCAGCATTTT. This translates into CASSQRWTDQPQHF.

The chain recombines TRBV9 with TRBJ2-1; 7 nucleotides line up with TRBD1. Germline assignment: CDR1 SGDLS and CDR2 YYNGEE. The V segment lost 0 bases and the J segment 7 bases; nucleotides outside the gene matches: 7. The CDR3 spans 15 residues. CDR3 amino acids: CASSVARTGVNEQFF. The CDR3 nucleotides are TGTGCCAGCAGCGTAGCAAGGACAGGCGTAAATGAGCAGTTCTTC.

This chain joins TRBV7-2 and TRBJ2-4; no firm D call. The CDR3 totals 11 residues. Germline CDR1 SGHTA, CDR2 FQGNSA. The ends were cut back, 7 bases at V and 8 bases at J, with 9 bases in the middle. CDR3 region: CASTTADIQYF. As DNA, the CDR3 is TGTGCCAGCACCACGGCGGACATTCAGTACTTC.

The chain links TRBV5-4 to TRBJ2-2; D is unresolved. CDR1 is SGHNT and CDR2 is YYREEE in the germline V gene (reference sequence). Trimming left V 2 bases short and J 0 bases short, with 14 bases between. The CDR3 runs 17 residues. The CDR3 here is CASSFQGRRPNTGELFF. The CDR3 nucleotides read TGTGCCAGCAGCTTCCAAGGAAGGAGACCGAACACCGGGGAGCTGTTTTTT.

This clone was picked up a small number of times. The chain uses TRBV12-3 or TRBV12-4 and TRBJ1-2; D uncertain. The CDR3 contains 12 residues. V was pared by 4 bases and J by 6 bases, with 9 bases between. The DNA of the CDR3 is TGTGCCAGCAGTTCCCTAGGGAATGGCTACACCTTC. Translating it yields CASSSLGNGYTF.

The chain links TRBV5-1 to TRBJ2-1; TRBD2 matches at 12 bases. Germline CDR1 reads SGHRS; CDR2 reads YFSETQ. This CDR3 has 16 amino acids. V lost 1 base to trimming and J lost 3 bases; unmatched junction nucleotides: 2. The CDR3 DNA reads TGCGCCAGCAGCTTGACGACTAGCGGGGGCTACAATGAGCAGTTCTTC. Translated, it gives CASSLTTSGGYNEQFF.

This CDR3 reads CATSRVGQGNNEQFF. CDR3 nucleotide sequence: TGTGCCACCAGCAGAGTGGGACAGGGTAACAATGAGCAGTTCTTC. V usage is TRBV15 and J usage is TRBJ2-1, with TRBD1 matching over 9 bases. Germline CDR1 is LNHNV and CDR2 is YYDKDF (reference sequence). This CDR3 comprises 15 residues. J lost 5 bases, V lost 1 base, and 3 bases had no gene match. The full variable domain, in which reference TRBV15 and TRBJ2-1 provide the parts outside the CDR3, is DAMVIQNPRYQVTQFGKPVTLSCSQTLNHNVMYWYQQKSSQAPKLLFHYYDKDFNNEADTPDNFQSRRPNTSFCFLDIRSPGLGDTAMYLCATSRVGQGNNEQFFGPGTRLTVL.

The DNA of the CDR3 is TGTGCCAGCAGCTTAGTGTCTCCCACTACTGGCGAAAAACTGTTTTTT. This encodes CASSLVSPTTGEKLFF. V gene TRBV7-6 combines with J gene TRBJ1-4; unclear D gene. Germline V gene data show CDR1 as SGHVS and CDR2 as FNYEAQ. V shed 1 base and J shed 8 bases, with 17 bases lying between them. The CDR3 sequence is 16 residues long. The full variable domain, rest sourced from reference TRBV7-6 and TRBJ1-4, is GAGVSQSPRYKVTKRGQDVALRCDPISGHVSLYWYRQALGQGPEFLTYFNYEAQQDKSGLPNDRFSAERPEGSISTLTIQRTEQRDSAMYRCASSLVSPTTGEKLFFGSGTQLSVL.

Written as DNA, the CDR3 is TGTGCCAGTAGCTCCGGGACAGGGGGTTCTGGGGCCAACGTCCTGACTTTC. Residues: CASSSGTGGSGANVLTF. The rearrangement uses TRBV19 and TRBJ2-6; 11 nucleotides agree with TRBD1. The V segment lost 6 bases and the J segment 1 base; nucleotides outside the gene matches: 5. Germline V gives CDR1 LNHDA, CDR2 SQIVND (reference sequence). The CDR3 has 17 residues.

V usage is TRBV3-1 (or the pseudogene TRBV3-2) and J usage is TRBJ1-6; no reliable D call. Looked up from germline, CDR1 is LGHDT and CDR2 is YNNKEL (reference sequence). V dropped 1 base and J dropped 13 bases, with 17 bases sitting between them. This CDR3 is built from 15 residues. In DNA, the CDR3 is TGTGCCAGCAGCCAAGCCTCTGGGTGGGGAGGCCCCCTCCACTTT. It encodes CASSQASGWGGPLHF.

V gene TRBV10-3 combines with J gene TRBJ1-2; a weak D match, TRBD1 (6 bases). Trimming removed 7 bases at V and 4 bases at J, with 19 bases between. The CDR3 spans 15 residues. Germline V gene data show CDR1 as ENHRY and CDR2 as SYGVKD. In DNA form, the CDR3 reads TGTGCCATCAATCCGTTGGCAGGGGCGTTCTATGGCTACACCTTC. It yields the protein CAINPLAGAFYGYTF.